The rows below give T cell receptor beta chains drawn from one sample of a study of cytomegalovirus exposure and HLA in healthy donors. The repertoire was sequenced with immunoSEQ multiplex PCR; TCRdb's copy has only in-frame clones and lacks some. The sample contains about 200,000 clones, more than 65% of which appear only once. Sequencing input: PBMCs. The source is a man aged 18-30 years in good health and CMV-seronegative. Both conserved end residues are part of each CDR3. The order of the fields is J gene, D gene, V gene, clone size, CDR3 length, CDR3 DNA, CDR3 protein. The D gene is left open where the match is weak. Rows give clone size only sometimes, using once, few, many, or a class for an expanded clone.

TRBJ2-3	NA	TRBV2	NA	13	TGTGCCAGCGCCGCGGGAACATCAGATACGCAGTATTTT	CASAAGTSDTQYF
TRBJ1-5	NA	TRBV30	NA	13	TGTGCCTGGGGTACAGGGAGAGAAGAGCCCCAGCATTTT	CAWGTGREEPQHF
TRBJ1-2	NA	TRBV7-8	NA	15	TGTGCCAGCAGCCCCACCTCCGGGACTAACTATGGCTACACCTTC	CASSPTSGTNYGYTF
TRBJ1-6	NA	TRBV7-2	NA	15	TGTGCCAGCAGCTTTCGGACAGCCGATAATTCACCCCTCCACTTT	CASSFRTADNSPLHF
TRBJ2-3	NA	TRBV9	once	12	TGTGCCAGCAGCGGCGCCGCAGATACGCAGTATTTT	CASSGAADTQYF
TRBJ2-7	NA	TRBV19	once	14	TGTGCCAGTAGTATACTGGCAGGGAAAGACGAGCAGTACTTC	CASSILAGKDEQYF
TRBJ2-7	NA	TRBV7-9	NA	14	TGTGCCAGCAGCTTAGTGGGGGCGCCTTACGAGCAGTACTTC	CASSLVGAPYEQYF
TRBJ1-5	NA	TRBV6-5	NA	13	TGTGCCAGCAGTCCGGGGTGGGGACAGCCCCAGCATTTT	CASSPGWGQPQHF
TRBJ1-1	NA	TRBV18	few	14	TGTGCCAGCTCACCGGGGGCCTTCAACACTGAAGCTTTCTTT	CASSPGAFNTEAFF
TRBJ1-1	TRBD1	TRBV29-1	NA	17	TGCAGCGCTACAGGGGGTCCTGGTGGGGTTGGCGACACTGAAGCTTTCTTT	CSATGGPGGVGDTEAFF
TRBJ1-1	NA	TRBV30	NA	18	TGTGCCTGGAGTGTACGGCTTTGGTCCGCGGTGACGAACACTGAAGCTTTCTTT	CAWSVRLWSAVTNTEAFF
TRBJ1-1	NA	TRBV6-5	few	13	TGTGCCAGCAGTTGGGGGACACGCGTGAGAGCTTTCTTT	CASSWGTRVRAFF
TRBJ1-3	TRBD1	TRBV6-5	NA	15	TGTGCCAGCAGTTACTCGACAGGGGCTGGAAACACCATATATTTT	CASSYSTGAGNTIYF
TRBJ2-3	TRBD2	TRBV4-1	NA	15	TGCGCCAGCACCTCGAGCGGGAGGGGTGCAGATACGCAGTATTTT	CASTSSGRGADTQYF
TRBJ1-3	NA	TRBV28	NA	16	TGTGCCAGCAGTTTCTTGACACCTTCCTCTGGAAACACCATATATTTT	CASSFLTPSSGNTIYF
TRBJ1-1	NA	TRBV27	NA	16	TGTGCCAGCAGTTTATCGGCAGGATTCATGAACACTGAAGCTTTCTTT	CASSLSAGFMNTEAFF
TRBJ2-3	TRBD2	TRBV28	NA	16	TGTGCCAACAGTCCGATAGCGGGAGGTGTCACAGATACGCAGTATTTT	CANSPIAGGVTDTQYF
TRBJ1-1	NA	TRBV19	NA	12	TGTGCCAGTATTCAGGGGAACACTGAAGCTTTCTTT	CASIQGNTEAFF
TRBJ1-2	NA	TRBV15	NA	15	TGTGCCACCAGCACTATCGCGGGTTTTGGCTATGGCTACACCTTC	CATSTIAGFGYGYTF
TRBJ2-7	TRBD1	TRBV27	NA	16	TGTGCCAGCAGTTTATCCGCAGGGGGCCTGGGTCGGGAGCAGTACTTC	CASSLSAGGLGREQYF
TRBJ2-7	TRBD1	TRBV5-1	NA	15	TGCGCCAGCAGCTTGGATGGGACAGGGATCTACGAGCAGTACTTC	CASSLDGTGIYEQYF
TRBJ2-2	NA	TRBV11-3	NA	17	TGTGCCAGCAGCTTAGGTGCTAGAGAGGTTCCAGCGGGGGAGCTGTTTTTT	CASSLGAREVPAGELFF
TRBJ2-7	TRBD1	TRBV28	NA	15	TGTGCCAGCAGAAAACAGGGGGCTTTCTCCTACGAGCAGTACTTC	CASRKQGAFSYEQYF
TRBJ1-1	NA	TRBV30	NA	13	TGTGCCTGGAGCGCAGACAGTTTCACTGAAGCTTTCTTT	CAWSADSFTEAFF
TRBJ1-1	NA	TRBV5-1	once	13	TGCGCCAGCAGCTTGGCTTCAGGTTCTGAAGCTTTCTTT	CASSLASGSEAFF
TRBJ2-5	NA	TRBV5-4	few	14	TGTGCCAGCAGCTTAATACAGGGACAAGAGACCCAGTACTTC	CASSLIQGQETQYF
TRBJ2-5	TRBD1	TRBV30	few	13	TGTGCCTGGAGTAGGGACAGGGGCGAGACCCAGTACTTC	CAWSRDRGETQYF
TRBJ1-3	TRBD1	TRBV6-1	NA	15	TGTGCCAGCAGTGGGTCTCGACAGGGTAGAAACACCATATATTTT	CASSGSRQGRNTIYF
TRBJ2-2	TRBD2	TRBV7-9	NA	15	TGTGCCAGCAGCTTAAGCGGGAGCGGAACCGGGGAGCTGTTTTTT	CASSLSGSGTGELFF
TRBJ2-1	NA	TRBV6-5	NA	16	TGTGCCAGCAGTTATTCAGGCAGCAGGGCCTGGGGTGAGCAGTTCTTC	CASSYSGSRAWGEQFF
TRBJ1-5	NA	TRBV5-6	once	14	TGTGCCAGCAGCCGGCAGGGCATCGATCAGCCCCAGCATTTT	CASSRQGIDQPQHF
TRBJ1-2	NA	TRBV5-1	few	15	TGCGCCAGCAGCTGGGGGCAGGCCATTAACTATGGCTACACCTTC	CASSWGQAINYGYTF
TRBJ1-4	NA	TRBV7-2	NA	15	TGTGCCAGCAGCATCAGGACAACGGTGGGTGAAAAACTGTTTTTT	CASSIRTTVGEKLFF
TRBJ2-7	NA	TRBV25-1	once	13	TGTGCCAGCAGTGAATATGAAGGGGGCGAGCAGTACTTC	CASSEYEGGEQYF